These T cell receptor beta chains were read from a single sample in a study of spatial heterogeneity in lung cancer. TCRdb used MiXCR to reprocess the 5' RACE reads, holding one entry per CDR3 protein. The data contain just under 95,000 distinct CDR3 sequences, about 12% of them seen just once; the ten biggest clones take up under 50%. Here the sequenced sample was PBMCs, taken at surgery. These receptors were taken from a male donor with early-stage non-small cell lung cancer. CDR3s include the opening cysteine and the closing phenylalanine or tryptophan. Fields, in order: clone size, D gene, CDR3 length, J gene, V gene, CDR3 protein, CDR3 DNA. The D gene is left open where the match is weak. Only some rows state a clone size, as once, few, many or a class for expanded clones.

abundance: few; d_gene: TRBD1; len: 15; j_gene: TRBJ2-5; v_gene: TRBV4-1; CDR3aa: CASSQGQGAWETQYF; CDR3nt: TGCGCCAGCAGCCAAGGACAGGGGGCGTGGGAGACCCAGTACTTC
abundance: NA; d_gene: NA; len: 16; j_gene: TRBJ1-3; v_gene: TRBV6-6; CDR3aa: CASSYTAPSQGNTIYF; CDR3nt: TGTGCCAGCAGTTACACGGCCCCAAGCCAAGGAAACACCATATATTTT
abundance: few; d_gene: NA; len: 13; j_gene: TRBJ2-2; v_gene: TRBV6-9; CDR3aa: CASRDPNTGELFF; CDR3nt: TGTGCCAGCAGGGACCCGAACACCGGGGAGCTGTTTTTT
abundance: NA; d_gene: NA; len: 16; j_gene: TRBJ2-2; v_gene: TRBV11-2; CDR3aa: CASNTRGGKNTGELFF; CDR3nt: TGTGCCAGCAACACGAGGGGCGGAAAGAACACCGGGGAGCTGTTTTTT
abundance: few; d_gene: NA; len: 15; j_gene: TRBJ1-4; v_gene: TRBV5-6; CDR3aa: CASSLVGRTNEKLFF; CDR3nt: TGTGCCAGCAGCTTGGTTGGTCGAACTAATGAAAAACTGTTTTTT
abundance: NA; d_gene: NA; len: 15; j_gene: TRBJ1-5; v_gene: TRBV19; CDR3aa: CASSSTGYSNQPQHF; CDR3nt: TGTGCCAGTAGTTCGACAGGTTATAGCAATCAGCCCCAGCATTTT
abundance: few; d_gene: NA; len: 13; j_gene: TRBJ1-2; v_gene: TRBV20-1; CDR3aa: CSARDRENYGYTF; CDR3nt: TGCAGTGCTAGAGATCGGGAGAACTATGGCTACACCTTC
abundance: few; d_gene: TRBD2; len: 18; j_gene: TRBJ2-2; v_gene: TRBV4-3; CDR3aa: CASSQDEGLAEGTGELFF; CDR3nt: TGCGCCAGCAGCCAAGATGAAGGACTAGCGGAGGGCACCGGGGAGCTGTTTTTT
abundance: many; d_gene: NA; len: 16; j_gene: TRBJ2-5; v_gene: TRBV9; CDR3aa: CASSARSLGPQETQYF; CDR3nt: TGTGCCAGCAGCGCCAGATCACTCGGGCCCCAAGAGACCCAGTACTTC
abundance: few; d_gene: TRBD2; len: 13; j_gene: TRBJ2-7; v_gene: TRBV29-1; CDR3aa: CSVVVAGVYEQYF; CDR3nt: TGCAGCGTTGTAGTAGCGGGAGTCTACGAGCAGTACTTC
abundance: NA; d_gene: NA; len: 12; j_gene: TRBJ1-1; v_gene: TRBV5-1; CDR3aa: CASSLERVPAFF; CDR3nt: TGCGCCAGCAGCTTGGAGAGGGTTCCGGCTTTCTTT
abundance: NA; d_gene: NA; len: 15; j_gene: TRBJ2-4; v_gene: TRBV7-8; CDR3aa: CASSRGIIAKNIQYF; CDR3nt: TGTGCCAGCAGCCGCGGGATCATAGCCAAAAACATTCAGTACTTC
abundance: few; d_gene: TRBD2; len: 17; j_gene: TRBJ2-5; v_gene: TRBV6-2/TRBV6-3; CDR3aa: CASSPVGSTSGGETQYF; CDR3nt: TGTGCCAGCAGCCCCGTGGGGTCGACTAGCGGTGGGGAGACCCAGTACTTC
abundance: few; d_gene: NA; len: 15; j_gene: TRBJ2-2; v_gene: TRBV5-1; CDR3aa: CASSSLGVNTGELFF; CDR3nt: TGCGCCAGCAGCTCCCTGGGGGTTAACACCGGGGAGCTGTTTTTT
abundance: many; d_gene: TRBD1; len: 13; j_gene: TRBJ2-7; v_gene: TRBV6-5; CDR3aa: CASKDRANYEQYF; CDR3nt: TGTGCCAGCAAGGACAGGGCCAACTACGAGCAGTACTTC
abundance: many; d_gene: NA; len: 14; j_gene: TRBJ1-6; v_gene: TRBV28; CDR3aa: CASRLSGGGSPLHF; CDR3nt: TGTGCCAGCAGGTTGTCGGGTGGAGGGTCACCCCTCCACTTT
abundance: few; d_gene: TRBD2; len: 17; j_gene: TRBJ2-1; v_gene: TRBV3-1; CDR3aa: CASSQWGLAGGLNEQFF; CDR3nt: TGTGCCAGCAGCCAATGGGGACTAGCGGGAGGGTTGAATGAGCAGTTCTTC
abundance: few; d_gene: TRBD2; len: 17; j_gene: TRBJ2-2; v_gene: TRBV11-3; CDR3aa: CASSSGLAGENTGELFF; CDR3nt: TGTGCCAGCAGCTCGGGACTAGCGGGGGAGAACACCGGGGAGCTGTTTTTT
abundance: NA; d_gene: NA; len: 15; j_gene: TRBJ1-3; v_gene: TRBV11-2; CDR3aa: CASSFQGSSGNTIYF; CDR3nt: TGTGCCAGCAGCTTTCAGGGGTCCTCTGGAAACACCATATATTTT
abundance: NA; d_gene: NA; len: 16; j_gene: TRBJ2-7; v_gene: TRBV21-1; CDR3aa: CASSKGLAARTYEQYF; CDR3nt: TGTGCCAGCAGCAAAGGACTAGCGGCCCGCACCTACGAGCAGTACTTC
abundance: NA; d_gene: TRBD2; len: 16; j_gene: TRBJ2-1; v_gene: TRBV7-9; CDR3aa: CASSSGTRSGYNEQFF; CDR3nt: TGTGCCAGCAGCTCCGGGACTAGAAGTGGGTACAATGAGCAGTTCTTC
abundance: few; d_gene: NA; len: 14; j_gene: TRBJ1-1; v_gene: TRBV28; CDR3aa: CASRRDSLNTEAFF; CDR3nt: TGTGCCAGCAGGAGGGACTCCTTGAACACTGAAGCTTTCTTT
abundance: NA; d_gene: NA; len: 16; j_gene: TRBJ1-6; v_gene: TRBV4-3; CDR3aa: CASSQESVNVDSPLHF; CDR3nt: TGCGCCAGCAGCCAAGAAAGCGTAAATGTAGATTCACCCCTCCACTTT
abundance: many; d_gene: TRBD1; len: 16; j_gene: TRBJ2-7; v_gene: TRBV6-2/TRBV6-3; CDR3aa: CASRDVQGRSSYEQYF; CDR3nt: TGTGCCAGCAGGGACGTACAGGGGCGAAGCTCCTACGAGCAGTACTTC
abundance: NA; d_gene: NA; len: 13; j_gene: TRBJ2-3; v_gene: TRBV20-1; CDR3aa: CTPSQAETDTQYF; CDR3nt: TGCACTCCAAGTCAGGCAGAGACAGATACGCAGTATTTT
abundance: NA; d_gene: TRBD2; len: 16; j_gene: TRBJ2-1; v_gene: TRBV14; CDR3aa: CASSQDRAGPYNEQFF; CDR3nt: TGTGCCAGCAGCCAAGATCGAGCGGGACCTTACAATGAGCAGTTCTTC
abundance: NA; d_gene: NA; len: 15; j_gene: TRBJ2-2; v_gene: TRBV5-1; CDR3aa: CASSLDQGRTGELFF; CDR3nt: TGCGCCAGCAGCTTGGACCAGGGTCGGACCGGGGAGCTGTTTTTT
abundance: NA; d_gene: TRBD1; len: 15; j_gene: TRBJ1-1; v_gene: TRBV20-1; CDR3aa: CSARDSGTGVTEAFF; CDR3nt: TGCAGTGCTAGAGACTCCGGGACAGGGGTCACTGAAGCTTTCTTT
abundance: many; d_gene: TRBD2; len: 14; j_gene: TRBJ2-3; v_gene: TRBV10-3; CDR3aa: CAIMGGLATDTQYF; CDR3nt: TGTGCCATCATGGGAGGACTAGCAACAGATACGCAGTATTTT
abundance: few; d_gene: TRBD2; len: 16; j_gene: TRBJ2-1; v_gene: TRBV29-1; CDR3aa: CSGMGVAGASYNEQFF; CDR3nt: TGCAGCGGGATGGGGGTAGCGGGAGCCTCCTACAATGAGCAGTTCTTC
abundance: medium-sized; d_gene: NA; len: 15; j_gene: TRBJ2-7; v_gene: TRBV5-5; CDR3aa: CASSPTGLEGREQYF; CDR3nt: TGTGCCAGCAGTCCCACGGGACTGGAGGGCCGCGAGCAGTACTTC
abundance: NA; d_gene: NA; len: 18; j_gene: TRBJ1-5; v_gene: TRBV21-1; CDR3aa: CASSRLNRGTISNQPQHF; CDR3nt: TGTGCCAGCAGCAGATTAAACAGGGGAACGATTAGCAATCAGCCCCAGCATTTT
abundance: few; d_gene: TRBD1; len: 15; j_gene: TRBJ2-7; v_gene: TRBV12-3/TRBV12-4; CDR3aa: CASTPRGTGADEQYF; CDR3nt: TGTGCCAGCACCCCCCGAGGGACAGGGGCAGACGAGCAGTACTTC
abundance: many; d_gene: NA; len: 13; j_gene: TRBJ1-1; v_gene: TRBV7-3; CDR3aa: CASSSQGNTEAFF; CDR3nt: TGTGCCAGCAGTTCCCAGGGGAACACTGAAGCTTTCTTT
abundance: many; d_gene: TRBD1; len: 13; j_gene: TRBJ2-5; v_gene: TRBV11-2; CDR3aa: CASTAGGSQTQYF; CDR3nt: TGTGCCAGCACCGCAGGGGGCAGTCAGACCCAGTACTTC
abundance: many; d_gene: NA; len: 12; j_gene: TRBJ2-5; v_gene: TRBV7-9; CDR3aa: CASSLYMAGQYF; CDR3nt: TGTGCCAGCAGCTTATATATGGCGGGTCAGTACTTC
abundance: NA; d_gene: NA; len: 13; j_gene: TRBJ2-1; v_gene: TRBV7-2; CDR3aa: CASSLVGGIEQFF; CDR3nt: TGTGCCAGCAGCTTAGTGGGCGGTATTGAGCAGTTCTTC
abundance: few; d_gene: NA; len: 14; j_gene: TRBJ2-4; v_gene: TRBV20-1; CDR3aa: CSAPTDSLKNIQYF; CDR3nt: TGCAGTGCTCCGACGGACAGCTTGAAAAACATTCAGTACTTC